The rows below give T cell receptor beta chains drawn from one sample of a study of blood T cell repertoires in COVID-19. The table came from immunoSEQ multiplex PCR; TCRdb's copy has only in-frame clones and leaves some out. The table has about 190,000 clones, about 80% seen once; the top ten hold roughly 7.1%. Sequencing was done on a sample of peripheral blood. The receptors here all came from a woman aged 55-75 years with COVID-19, enrolled during active disease. CDR3s include the opening cysteine and the closing phenylalanine or tryptophan. The order of the fields is J gene, D gene, clone size, V gene, CDR3 DNA, CDR3 protein. A D gene is named only where the DNA matches it firmly. Clone size, where shown, is once, few, many, or a class for clones that have expanded.

>TRBJ1-1|-|-|TRBV5-8
TGTGCCAGCAGCTTGGAGGGGATGAACACTGAAGCTTTCTTT
CASSLEGMNTEAFF
>TRBJ2-5|TRBD2|-|TRBV14
TGTGCCAGCAGCCCTTTGGGACTAGGGGGAGAGACCCAGTACTTC
CASSPLGLGGETQYF
>TRBJ2-2|TRBD2|-|TRBV7-3
TGTGCCAGCAGCCCGACGACTAGCGGGGGGAACACCGGGGAGCTGTTTTTT
CASSPTTSGGNTGELFF
>TRBJ2-7|-|-|TRBV7-8
TGTGCCAGCAGCCTCGACAGAGAGGTACGAGAGCAGTACTTC
CASSLDREVREQYF
>TRBJ1-5|-|-|TRBV2
TGTGCCAGCAATACGGAGGTAGAACAGCCCCAGCATTTT
CASNTEVEQPQHF
>TRBJ1-2|TRBD1|-|TRBV5-1
TGCGCCAGCAGGACCGGGACAGTCTATGGCTACACCTTC
CASRTGTVYGYTF
>TRBJ1-1|-|-|TRBV7-3
TGTGCCAGCAGCTTAGAATCAGGTGCGGGGGTTTCTGAAGCTTTCTTT
CASSLESGAGVSEAFF
>TRBJ2-1|TRBD1|-|TRBV19
TGTGCCAGTAGAAAGACAGGGGGCTCCTACAATGAGCAGTTCTTC
CASRKTGGSYNEQFF
>TRBJ2-7|TRBD1|-|TRBV28
TGTGCCAGCAGATGGGGACAGGGGACCTACGAGCAGTACTTC
CASRWGQGTYEQYF
>TRBJ2-2|-|few|TRBV6-5
TGTGCCAGCAATGGGGGCCTAGGCTCGGAGCTGTTTTTT
CASNGGLGSELFF
>TRBJ1-2|-|few|TRBV5-4
TGTGCCAGCAGCTTGGGCGGGGACTATGGCTACACCTTC
CASSLGGDYGYTF
>TRBJ1-2|TRBD1|-|TRBV2
TGTGCCAGCAGTGAAGACGGGACAGGGGGAGCCTACACCTTC
CASSEDGTGGAYTF
>TRBJ1-1|TRBD1|-|TRBV18
TGTGCCAGCTCACCACCGTCAGGGGGCGACACTGAAGCTTTCTTT
CASSPPSGGDTEAFF
>TRBJ2-5|TRBD1|-|TRBV11-2
TGTGCCAGCAGCGAGGGAAAGACAGGGATCAGGTACCAAGAGACCCAGTACTTC
CASSEGKTGIRYQETQYF
>TRBJ1-2|TRBD1|few|TRBV3-1/TRBV3-2
TGTGCCAGCAGCCAAGGCCGATCAGGGGGGAACTATGGCTACACCTTC
CASSQGRSGGNYGYTF
>TRBJ1-1|TRBD1|-|TRBV13
TGTGCCAGCAGCCACAGGGGGAACACTGAAGCTTTCTTT
CASSHRGNTEAFF
>TRBJ2-4|-|-|TRBV18
TGTGCCAGCTCACCACCGGCAGGCAAAAACATTCAGTACTTC
CASSPPAGKNIQYF
>TRBJ2-7|-|-|TRBV5-1
TGCGCCAGCAGCTTGGGTCAGGGCCCCTACGAGCAGTACTTC
CASSLGQGPYEQYF
>TRBJ1-1|TRBD1|-|TRBV5-1
TGCGCCAGCAGCTTATTGACAGGGATGCCGAACACTGAAGCTTTCTTT
CASSLLTGMPNTEAFF
>TRBJ2-2|-|-|TRBV5-1
TGCGCCAGCAGCTTAACTATTAACACCGGGGAGCTGTTTTTT
CASSLTINTGELFF
>TRBJ2-3|TRBD1|-|TRBV7-9
TGTGCCAGCAGCTTAGTGGGACAGGAGAGAACAGATACGCAGTATTTT
CASSLVGQERTDTQYF
>TRBJ1-2|TRBD1|-|TRBV7-9
TGTGCCAGCAGATCTACGGGACAGGGAAATGGCTACACCTTC
CASRSTGQGNGYTF
>TRBJ2-5|-|-|TRBV6-5
TGTGCCAGCAGACTCGGAGAGACCCAGTACTTC
CASRLGETQYF
>TRBJ2-2|-|-|TRBV29-1
TGCAGCGTTGACCCAGGAACCGGGGAGCTGTTTTTT
CSVDPGTGELFF
>TRBJ1-3|-|-|TRBV6-5
TGTGCCAGCAGTTACTCCGGTCAATCTGGAAACACCATATATTTT
CASSYSGQSGNTIYF
>TRBJ1-1|-|-|TRBV6-6
TGTGCCAGCAGTTACTTGGCCCTGAACACTGAAGCTTTCTTT
CASSYLALNTEAFF
>TRBJ2-1|TRBD1|few|TRBV7-3
TGTGCCAGCAGCCCAGAACAGGGGGCCGATGAGCAGTTCTTC
CASSPEQGADEQFF
>TRBJ1-6|TRBD1|once|TRBV7-9
TGTGCCAGCAGCTCGGACAGGGGCTGGTATAATTCACCCCTCCACTTT
CASSSDRGWYNSPLHF
>TRBJ1-4|TRBD1|-|TRBV5-6
TGTGCCAGCAGCACAAGACAGGGGGAGCAGAATGAAAAACTGTTTTTT
CASSTRQGEQNEKLFF
>TRBJ1-6|TRBD1|-|TRBV6-2/TRBV6-3
TGTGCCAGCAGTTACCGACAGGGGCCACCCCTCCACTTT
CASSYRQGPPLHF
>TRBJ2-7|TRBD2|-|TRBV11-2
TGTGCCAGCAGCTTAGAACTAGCGGGAGGGCCCTACGAGCAGTACTTC
CASSLELAGGPYEQYF
>TRBJ2-3|-|-|TRBV29-1
TGCAGCGTTGCTGACAGGCCCACAGATACGCAGTATTTT
CSVADRPTDTQYF
>TRBJ2-3|TRBD2|-|TRBV24-1
TGTGCCACCAGTGATGCGGGACTAGCGGGAGATGCAGATACGCAGTATTTT
CATSDAGLAGDADTQYF